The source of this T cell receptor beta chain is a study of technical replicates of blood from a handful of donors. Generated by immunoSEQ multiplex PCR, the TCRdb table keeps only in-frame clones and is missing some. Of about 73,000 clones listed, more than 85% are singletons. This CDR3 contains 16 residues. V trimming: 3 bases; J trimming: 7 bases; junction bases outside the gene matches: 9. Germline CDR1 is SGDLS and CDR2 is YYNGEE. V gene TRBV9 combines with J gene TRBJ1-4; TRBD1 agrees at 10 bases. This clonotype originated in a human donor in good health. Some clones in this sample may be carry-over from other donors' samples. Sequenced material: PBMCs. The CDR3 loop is CASSAKTGGRSEKLFF. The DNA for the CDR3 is TGTGCCAGCAGCGCCAAGACAGGGGGCCGGAGTGAAAAACTGTTTTTT.